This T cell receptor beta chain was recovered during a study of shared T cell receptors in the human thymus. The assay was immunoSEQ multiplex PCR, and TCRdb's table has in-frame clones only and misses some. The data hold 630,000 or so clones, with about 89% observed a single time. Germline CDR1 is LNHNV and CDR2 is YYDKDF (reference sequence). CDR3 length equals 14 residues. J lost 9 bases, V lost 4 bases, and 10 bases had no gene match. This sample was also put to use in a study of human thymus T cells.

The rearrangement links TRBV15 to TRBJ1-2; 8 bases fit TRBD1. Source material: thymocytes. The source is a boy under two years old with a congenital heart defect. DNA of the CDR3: TGTGCCACCAGCAATCTCCCGACAGGGGCGAGCTACACCTTC. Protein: CATSNLPTGASYTF.